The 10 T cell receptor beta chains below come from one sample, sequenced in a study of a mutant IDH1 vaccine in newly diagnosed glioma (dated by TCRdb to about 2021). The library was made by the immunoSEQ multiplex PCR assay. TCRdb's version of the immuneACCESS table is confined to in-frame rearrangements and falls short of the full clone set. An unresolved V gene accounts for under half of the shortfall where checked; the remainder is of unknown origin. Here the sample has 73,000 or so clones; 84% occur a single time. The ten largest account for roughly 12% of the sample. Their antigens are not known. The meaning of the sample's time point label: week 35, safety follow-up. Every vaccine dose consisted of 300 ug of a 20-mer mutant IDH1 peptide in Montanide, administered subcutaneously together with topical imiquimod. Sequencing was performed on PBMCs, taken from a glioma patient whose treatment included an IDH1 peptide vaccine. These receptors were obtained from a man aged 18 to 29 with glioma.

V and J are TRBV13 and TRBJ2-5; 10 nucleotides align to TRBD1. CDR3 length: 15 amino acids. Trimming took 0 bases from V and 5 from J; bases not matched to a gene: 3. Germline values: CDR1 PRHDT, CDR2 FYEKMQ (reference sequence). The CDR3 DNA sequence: TGTGCCAGCAGCTTAGGCGGGACAGGGGAGGAGACCCAGTACTTC. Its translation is CASSLGGTGEETQYF.

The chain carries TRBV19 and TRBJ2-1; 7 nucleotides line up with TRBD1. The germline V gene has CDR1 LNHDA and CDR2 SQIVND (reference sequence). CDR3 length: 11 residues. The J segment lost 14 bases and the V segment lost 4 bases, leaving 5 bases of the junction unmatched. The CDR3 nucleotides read TGTGCCAGTAGTAGAGGGACAGTGGAGTTCTTC. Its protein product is CASSRGTVEFF.

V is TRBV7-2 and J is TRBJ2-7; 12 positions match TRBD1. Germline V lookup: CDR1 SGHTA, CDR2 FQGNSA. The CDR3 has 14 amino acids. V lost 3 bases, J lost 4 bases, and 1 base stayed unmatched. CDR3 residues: CASSLGQGAYEQYF. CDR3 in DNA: TGTGCCAGCAGCTTGGGACAGGGGGCTTACGAGCAGTACTTC.

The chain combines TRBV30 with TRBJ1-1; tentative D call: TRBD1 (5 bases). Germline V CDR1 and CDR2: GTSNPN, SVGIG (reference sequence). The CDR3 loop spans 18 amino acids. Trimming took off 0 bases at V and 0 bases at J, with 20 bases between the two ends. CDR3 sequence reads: CAWSVRLFIGGMNTEAFF. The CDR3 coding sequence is TGTGCCTGGAGTGTAAGGTTATTTATCGGGGGAATGAACACTGAAGCTTTCTTT.

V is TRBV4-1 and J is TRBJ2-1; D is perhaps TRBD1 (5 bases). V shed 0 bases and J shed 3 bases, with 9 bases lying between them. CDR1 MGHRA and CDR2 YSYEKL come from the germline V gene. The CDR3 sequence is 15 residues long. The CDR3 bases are TGCGCCAGCAGCCAAGATCGGCAGGGCTACAATGAGCAGTTCTTC. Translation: CASSQDRQGYNEQFF.

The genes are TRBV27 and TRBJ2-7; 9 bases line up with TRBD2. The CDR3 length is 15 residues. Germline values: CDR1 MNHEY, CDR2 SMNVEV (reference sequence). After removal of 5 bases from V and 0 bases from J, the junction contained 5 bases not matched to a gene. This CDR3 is CASSTRGGVSYEQYF. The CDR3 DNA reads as TGTGCCAGCAGTACCCGCGGGGGGGTCTCCTACGAGCAGTACTTC.

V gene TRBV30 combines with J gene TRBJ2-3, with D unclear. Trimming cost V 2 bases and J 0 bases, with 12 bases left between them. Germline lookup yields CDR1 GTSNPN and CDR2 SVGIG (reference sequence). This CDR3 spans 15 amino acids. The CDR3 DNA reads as TGTGCCTGGAGTTCCGCCTATACTAGCACAGATACGCAGTATTTT. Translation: CAWSSAYTSTDTQYF.

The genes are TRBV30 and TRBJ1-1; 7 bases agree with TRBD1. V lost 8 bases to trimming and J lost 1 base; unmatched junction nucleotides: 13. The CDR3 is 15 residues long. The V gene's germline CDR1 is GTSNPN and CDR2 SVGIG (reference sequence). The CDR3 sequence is CARRRRGLANTEAFF. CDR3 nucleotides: TGTGCCCGACGACGTAGGGGGCTTGCGAACACTGAAGCTTTCTTT.

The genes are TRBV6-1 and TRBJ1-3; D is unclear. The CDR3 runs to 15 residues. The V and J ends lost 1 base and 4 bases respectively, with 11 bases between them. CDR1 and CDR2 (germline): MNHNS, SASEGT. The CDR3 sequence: CASSEEGGGGNTIYF. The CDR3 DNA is TGTGCCAGCAGTGAAGAGGGTGGAGGCGGAAACACCATATATTTT.

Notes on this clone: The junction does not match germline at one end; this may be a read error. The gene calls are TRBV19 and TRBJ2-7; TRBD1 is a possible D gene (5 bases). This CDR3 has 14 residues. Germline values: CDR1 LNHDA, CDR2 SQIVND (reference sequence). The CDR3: CASRIDRSSYEQYF. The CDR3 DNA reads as TGTGCCAGTAGGATAGACAGAAGCTCCTACGAGCAGTACTTC.